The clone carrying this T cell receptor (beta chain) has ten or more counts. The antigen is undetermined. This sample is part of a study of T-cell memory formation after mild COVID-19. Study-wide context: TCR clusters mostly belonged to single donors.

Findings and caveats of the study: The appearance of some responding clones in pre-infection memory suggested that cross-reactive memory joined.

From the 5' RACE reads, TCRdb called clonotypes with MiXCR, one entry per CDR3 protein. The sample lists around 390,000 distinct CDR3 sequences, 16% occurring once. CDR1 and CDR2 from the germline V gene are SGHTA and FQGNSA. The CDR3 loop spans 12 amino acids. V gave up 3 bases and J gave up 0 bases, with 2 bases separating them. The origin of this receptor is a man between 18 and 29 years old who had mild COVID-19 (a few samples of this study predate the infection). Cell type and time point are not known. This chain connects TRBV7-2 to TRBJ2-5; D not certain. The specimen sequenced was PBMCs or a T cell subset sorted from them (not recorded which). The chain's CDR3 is CASSFNQETQYF. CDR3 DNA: TGTGCCAGCAGCTTTAACCAAGAGACCCAGTACTTC.